One and the same sample provided the 10 T cell receptor beta chains below, sequenced in a study of blood T cell repertoires in COVID-19. Sequenced by immunoSEQ multiplex PCR; TCRdb stores in-frame clones only, minus some. The sample has about 100,000 clones; approximately 70% are singletons. The sample taken for sequencing was peripheral blood. Receptors originate from a woman between 35 and 50 years old with acute or convalescent COVID-19.

This clone appeared once. The CDR3 DNA is TGTGCCAGCTCACCCCCCTCAGGCCAAGAGACCCAGTACTTC. Amino acid sequence: CASSPPSGQETQYF. The gene calls are TRBV18 and TRBJ2-5; D gene ambiguous. V lost 3 bases to trimming and J lost 1 base, with 9 bases between them. The CDR3 is 14 residues long. Germline CDR1 reads KGHSH; CDR2 reads LQKENI.

The J gene is TRBJ2-2, the V gene TRBV19, with 7 bases that match TRBD1. The V and J ends lost 10 bases and 3 bases, in that order; junction bases with no gene match: 17. The germline gives CDR1 LNHDA, CDR2 SQIVND (reference sequence). The CDR3 length is 17 residues. CDR3 nucleotides: TGTGCCAACAAAACTTATGAGAGACAGGGTCACACCGGGGAGCTGTTTTTT. It codes for CANKTYERQGHTGELFF. Supplemented by reference TRBV19 and TRBJ2-2, the full variable domain reads DGGITQSPKYLFRKEGQNVTLSCEQNLNHDAMYWYRQDPGQGLRLIYYSQIVNDFQKGDIAEGYSVSREKKESFPLTVTSAQKNPTAFYLCANKTYERQGHTGELFFGEGSRLTVL.

This sequence joins TRBV2 and TRBJ2-5; TRBD1 agrees at 12 bases. Germline lookup yields CDR1 SNHLY and CDR2 FYNNEI. The CDR3 loop spans 15 amino acids. V trimming: 6 bases; J trimming: 6 bases; junction bases outside the gene matches: 8. The CDR3 sequence: CASRIGTGGLQTQYF. CDR3 bases: TGTGCCAGCAGAATTGGGACAGGGGGCTTACAGACCCAGTACTTC.

The chain joins TRBV5-1 to TRBJ1-1; 8 positions agree with TRBD1. CDR1 is SGHRS, CDR2 YFSETQ, per germline. The CDR3 sequence is 13 residues long. V shed 0 bases and J 10 bases; nucleotides not matched to a gene: 5. In nucleotides, the CDR3 is TGCGCCAGCAGCTTGGCCGGACAGGGAGGAGCTTTCTTT. Encoded protein: CASSLAGQGGAFF.

The chain employs TRBV23-1 and TRBJ1-5, with D maybe TRBD1 (5 bases). TRBV23-1 falls under the ORF class, with uncertain function. This CDR3 contains 15 residues. V lost 2 bases and J lost 0, with 8 bases in between. The CDR3 DNA is TGCGCCAGCAGTCAAAAGACAGTTAGCAATCAGCCCCAGCATTTT. It yields the protein CASSQKTVSNQPQHF.

This clone appeared a single time. This CDR3 reads CASSRGTGGMSPLHF. Written as DNA, the CDR3 is TGTGCCAGCAGCCGGGGGACAGGGGGTATGTCACCCCTCCACTTT. The V and J genes are TRBV3-1 (or the pseudogene TRBV3-2) and TRBJ1-6, with 11 bases aligning to TRBD1. Looked up from germline, CDR1 is LGHDT and CDR2 is YNNKEL (reference sequence). Losses at the gene ends were 4 bases for V and 10 bases for J; bases not matched to a gene: 6. This CDR3 is 15 amino acids long.

This clone turned up a few times. The chain couples TRBV5-1 to TRBJ2-4; TRBD1 agrees at 8 bases. V dropped 2 bases and J dropped 0; count of bases not matched to a gene: 4. The CDR3 has 16 residues. Germline lookup yields CDR1 SGHRS and CDR2 YFSETQ. CDR3 sequence: CASSLRTGLAKNIQYF. The CDR3 DNA reads as TGCGCCAGCAGCTTAAGGACAGGGTTAGCCAAAAACATTCAGTACTTC.

The chain recombines TRBV7-2 with TRBJ2-7; TRBD1 matches at 9 bases. Germline assignment: CDR1 SGHTA and CDR2 FQGNSA. V shed 5 bases, J shed 2 bases, and the junction held 4 bases outside the gene matches. This CDR3 contains 14 residues. The CDR3 DNA reads as TGTGCCAGCAGCCCGCGGACAGGGGCCTACGAGCAGTACTTC. This codes for CASSPRTGAYEQYF.

This clone has more than one count but fewer than ten. V usage is TRBV12-3 or TRBV12-4 and J usage is TRBJ1-1; D remains unclear. V lost 3 bases to trimming and J lost 5 bases, with 10 bases between them. The CDR3 totals 13 residues. CDR3: CASSFNSHTEAFF. In nucleotides, the CDR3 is TGTGCCAGCAGTTTCAATAGCCATACTGAAGCTTTCTTT.

This chain uses TRBV11-2 with TRBJ2-5; 9 bases match TRBD1. V lost 5 bases to trimming and J lost 2 bases; unmatched junction nucleotides: 12. Germline V lookup: CDR1 SGHAT, CDR2 FQNNGV. The CDR3 has 17 amino acids. The CDR3 here is CASSSRRLGQGQETQYF. The DNA of the CDR3 is TGTGCCAGCAGCAGCCGCCGGTTGGGACAGGGTCAAGAGACCCAGTACTTC.